A single sample is the source of the 31 T cell receptor beta chains below, sequenced in a study of beta chain features in type 1 diabetes (dated by TCRdb to the late 2010s). Beyond this particular receptor, the publication reports: A moderate but significant shortening of TCRB CDR3 length was observed in type 1 diabetes patients in all four CD4+ subsets.

No antigen has been assigned to these receptors. The library was produced with the immunoSEQ multiplex PCR assay. All of the isolated RNA was reverse transcribed with the High Capacity cDNA Reverse Transcription Kit, so expressed TCRB transcripts were sequenced. Sourced from immuneACCESS, this table was stored by TCRdb with only in-frame sequences that have V and J called. A share of the clones is absent; for the studies checked, an unresolved V gene accounts for under half, and the remainder has no known explanation. In this sample the table shows about 160,000 clones, 8.5% to 10% of which occur a single time. The top ten clones comprise 0.7% of the sample. Sequenced: central memory CD4+ T cells from blood. These receptors came from a woman aged 30 to 39 with type 1 diabetes.

CDR3 sequence (DNA): TGTGCCAGCAGCCCACTCGTAGCGGGAGAGGAAACCGGGGAGCTGTTTTTT. This encodes CASSPLVAGEETGELFF. The chain couples TRBV11-2 to TRBJ2-2; 9 nucleotides match TRBD2. V shed 5 bases and J 5 bases; nucleotides not matched to a gene: 12. The CDR3 has 17 residues. Looked up from germline, CDR1 is SGHAT and CDR2 is FQNNGV. The full variable domain, completed using reference TRBV11-2 and TRBJ2-2, is EAGVAQSPRYKIIEKRQSVAFWCNPISGHATLYWYQQILGQGPKLLIQFQNNGVVDDSQLPKDRFSAERLKGVDSTLKIQPAKLEDSAVYLCASSPLVAGEETGELFFGEGSRLTVL.

The chain has TRBV6-5 and TRBJ1-2; 9 bases agree with TRBD1. The CDR3 is made up of 15 amino acids. With V trimmed by 0 bases and J by 8 bases, 7 bases remained unmatched. Germline V gene sequence: CDR1 MNHEY, CDR2 SVGAGI. CDR3 DNA: TGTGCCAGCAGTTACTCGGGGACAGGGTATGAGGGCTACACCTTC. It is translated as CASSYSGTGYEGYTF.

The V call is TRBV12-5, the J call TRBJ2-1; D is uncertain. The CDR3 length is 13 residues. The V gene lost 2 bases and the J gene lost 6 bases, with 8 bases spanning the gap. Germline CDR1 reads LGHNT; CDR2 reads FRNRAP. CDR3 DNA sequence: TGTGCTAGTGGTTTGAAACAGCCCAATGAGCAGTTCTTC. Translating gives CASGLKQPNEQFF. Together with reference TRBV12-5 and TRBJ2-1, the CDR3 gives the full variable domain: DARVTQTPRHKVTEMGQEVTMRCQPILGHNTVFWYRQTMMQGLELLAYFRNRAPLDDSGMPKDRFSAEMPDATLATLKIQPSEPRDSAVYFCASGLKQPNEQFFGPGTRLTVL.

This clone has just a few counts. The rearrangement links TRBV2 to TRBJ2-1, with 9 bases lining up with TRBD2. Per germline, CDR1 SNHLY and CDR2 FYNNEI. Trimming took 5 bases from V and 0 from J; bases not matched to a gene: 5. The CDR3 totals 16 residues. The CDR3 here is CASSRTSASSYNEQFF. The CDR3 DNA reads TGTGCCAGCAGTAGGACTAGCGCGAGCTCCTACAATGAGCAGTTCTTC.

The V and J genes are TRBV5-1 and TRBJ2-5; TRBD2 matches 7 bases. The ends lost 1 base at V and 2 bases at J; junction bases unmatched: 11. Per germline, CDR1 SGHRS and CDR2 YFSETQ. This CDR3 comprises 17 residues. Written as DNA, the CDR3 is TGCGCCAGCAGCTTGTGGGAGAAGGGAGGGGTACAAGAGACCCAGTACTTC. This translates into CASSLWEKGGVQETQYF.

This clone was seen a few times. The chain couples TRBV5-1 to TRBJ2-1, with D perhaps matching TRBD1 (5 bases). CDR1 is SGHRS, CDR2 YFSETQ, per germline. V was cut by 4 bases and J by 9 bases, with 17 bases left in between. CDR3 length: 14 residues. The CDR3 region is CASSPQGTTFEQFF. CDR3 nucleotides: TGCGCCAGCAGCCCCCAGGGAACGACGTTTGAGCAGTTCTTC.

This clone was recorded a few times. The rearrangement joins TRBV4-1 to TRBJ2-1; tentative D call: TRBD2 (5 bases). V was pared by 4 bases and J by 9 bases, with 7 bases between. This CDR3 contains 11 residues. CDR1 MGHRA and CDR2 YSYEKL come from the germline V gene. The CDR3 here is CASSPGVEQFF. The CDR3, as DNA: TGCGCCAGCAGCCCCGGGGTTGAGCAGTTCTTC.

The V and J genes are TRBV14 and TRBJ2-3, with D unresolved. CDR1 is SGHDN, CDR2 FVKESK, per germline. This CDR3 is 14 amino acids long. V was cut by 1 base and J by 3 bases, with 8 bases left in between. CDR3 loop: CASSQVRATDTQYF. For the CDR3, the DNA is TGTGCCAGCAGCCAAGTCCGAGCAACAGATACGCAGTATTTT.

This clone was picked up a small number of times. The chain employs TRBV30 and TRBJ2-7, with D possibly being TRBD1 (6 bases). CDR1 and CDR2 (germline): GTSNPN, SVGIG (reference sequence). Trimming left V 4 bases short and J 2 bases short, with 9 bases between. The CDR3 extends over 12 amino acids. The CDR3 region has the DNA TGTGCCTGGAATACAGGGACCTACGAGCAGTACTTC. This encodes CAWNTGTYEQYF.

The V gene is TRBV30, the J gene TRBJ2-5; D is possibly TRBD1 (5 bases). CDR3 length: 13 amino acids. CDR1 is GTSNPN and CDR2 is SVGIG in the germline V gene (reference sequence). Trimming took off 1 base at V and 5 bases at J, with 11 bases between the two ends. CDR3 sequence reads: CAWSGSKGETQYF. CDR3 bases: TGTGCCTGGAGTGGGTCGAAGGGGGAGACCCAGTACTTC.

There are a few counts of this clone. The genes are TRBV28 and TRBJ1-2, with a tentative D call TRBD1 (6 bases). With 5 bases removed from V and 2 bases from J, the gap between germline ends came to 12 bases. Germline V gene lookup returns CDR1 MDHEN and CDR2 SYDVKM. CDR3 size: 14 residues. DNA for the CDR3: TGTGCCAGCAGTCCGGACAGTGGCAACTATGGCTACACCTTC. Amino acids: CASSPDSGNYGYTF.

This clone has more than one count but fewer than ten. The V call is TRBV19, the J call TRBJ2-5; 9 bases map to TRBD2. Germline-derived CDR1 and CDR2 are LNHDA and SQIVND (reference sequence). This CDR3 contains 16 residues. V trimming: 3 bases; J trimming: 1 base; junction bases outside the gene matches: 6. This CDR3 reads CASSMGGRAAQETQYF. The CDR3 region has the DNA TGTGCCAGTAGTATGGGCGGGAGGGCGGCCCAAGAGACCCAGTACTTC.

The chain has TRBV5-1 and TRBJ2-7; TRBD1 is a possible D gene (7 bases). The CDR3 is 16 amino acids. Germline V gene lookup returns CDR1 SGHRS and CDR2 YFSETQ. Trimming pared 3 bases from V and 0 bases from J, leaving 16 bases between. The CDR3 protein is CASSWGDSRSSYEQYF. The CDR3 DNA reads as TGCGCCAGCAGCTGGGGGGACAGCCGGAGCTCCTACGAGCAGTACTTC.

This clone appeared a few times. V and J are TRBV11-1 and TRBJ1-1, with unresolved D. Germline CDR1 reads SGHAT; CDR2 reads FQDESV (reference sequence). The CDR3 is made up of 12 amino acids. Trimming shortened V by 5 bases and J by 8 bases, and 12 bases separated the two germline ends. In nucleotides, the CDR3 is TGTGCCAGCAGCCTAAATCAGAGGGAAGCTTTCTTT. Its protein product is CASSLNQREAFF.

About this clone itself: The junction and the germline gene differ at one end; a read error may be behind it. The V call is TRBV7-7, the J call TRBJ2-5; 10 bases align to TRBD1. This CDR3 is 14 amino acids long. Per germline, CDR1 SSHAT and CDR2 FNYEAQ (reference sequence). CDR3 DNA sequence: TGTGCTAGCAGCCAGACAGGGGGCGGGGAGACCCAGTACTTC. Protein sequence: CASSQTGGGETQYF.

The genes are TRBV6-5 and TRBJ2-5; D possibly corresponds to TRBD2 (6 bases). CDR3 size: 14 residues. With 6 bases removed from V and 5 bases from J, the gap between germline ends came to 16 bases. Germline values: CDR1 MNHEY, CDR2 SVGAGI. The CDR3 bases are TGTGCCAGCAGGACCCGGCGGGGCGGGGAGACCCAGTACTTC. Its protein is CASRTRRGGETQYF.

V usage is TRBV18 and J usage is TRBJ2-5, with 8 positions matching TRBD2. Trimming at V came to 2 bases and at J to 6 bases, leaving 14 bases not matched to a gene. From germline, CDR1 is KGHSH and CDR2 LQKENI. The length of the CDR3 is 17 residues. The CDR3 DNA reads as TGTGCCAGCTCACCAACTAACCCGGGACTAGACAAGAAGACCCAGTACTTC. It translates to CASSPTNPGLDKKTQYF.

This clone was found a few times. V usage is TRBV7-3 and J usage is TRBJ2-1, with D possibly TRBD2 on 6 matching bases. CDR1 is SGHTA and CDR2 is FQGTGA in the germline V gene. The CDR3 has 13 residues. Trimming pared 2 bases from V and 10 bases from J, leaving 12 bases between. The DNA of the CDR3 is TGTGCCAGCAGCTTAGCGGGGTACCCAGAGCAGTTCTTC. Its translation: CASSLAGYPEQFF.

This clone was found a few times. The V gene is TRBV2, the J gene TRBJ2-5, with 11 bases matching TRBD2. Germline V gene lookup returns CDR1 SNHLY and CDR2 FYNNEI. Trimming at V came to 6 bases and at J to 4 bases, leaving 4 bases not matched to a gene. The CDR3 sequence is 14 residues long. The DNA of the CDR3 is TGTGCCAGCAGGGGAGGACTAGCGGGAGAGACCCAGTACTTC. Residues: CASRGGLAGETQYF. The variable domain in full, completed from reference TRBV2 and TRBJ2-5, reads EPEVTQTPSHQVTQMGQEVILRCVPISNHLYFYWYRQILGQKVEFLVSFYNNEISEKSEIFDDQFSVERPDGSNFTLKIRSTKLEDSAMYFCASRGGLAGETQYFGPGTRLLVL.

This clone appeared a few times. The genes are TRBV29-1 and TRBJ2-7; TRBD2 agrees at 8 bases. Germline V CDR1 and CDR2: SQVTM, ANQGSEA. V trimming: 5 bases; J trimming: 0 bases; junction bases outside the gene matches: 9. CDR3 length equals 15 residues. Here the CDR3 reads CSVSSPTSVSYEQYF. CDR3 nucleotides: TGCAGCGTTTCCTCCCCGACTAGCGTCTCCTACGAGCAGTACTTC.

This chain connects TRBV7-9 to TRBJ2-2; 7 positions agree with TRBD2. CDR1 SEHNR and CDR2 FQNEAQ come from the germline V gene (reference sequence). The V gene end was trimmed by 5 bases and the J gene end by 6 bases; junction bases not matched to a gene: 3. The CDR3 has 13 amino acids. The chain's CDR3 is CASSPTSAGELFF. CDR3 nucleotide sequence: TGTGCCAGCAGCCCCACTAGCGCCGGGGAGCTGTTTTTT.

V is TRBV4-2 and J is TRBJ2-3; TRBD1 matches 7 bases. This CDR3 has 15 residues. V shed 2 bases and J 2 bases; nucleotides not matched to a gene: 4. Germline-derived CDR1 and CDR2 are LGHNA and YNFKEQ. CDR3 loop: CASSQRQGLTDTQYF. The CDR3 DNA reads TGTGCCAGCAGCCAACGACAGGGTCTCACAGATACGCAGTATTTT.

The chain carries TRBV2 and TRBJ2-3, with TRBD1 as a possible D gene (5 bases). Germline CDR1 SNHLY, CDR2 FYNNEI. This CDR3 is built from 14 residues. Trimming stripped 2 bases from V and 0 bases from J, with 6 bases between. The CDR3 reads CASSEQGSTDTQYF. As DNA, the CDR3 is TGTGCCAGCAGTGAACAGGGCAGCACAGATACGCAGTATTTT. Full variable domain (rest looked up from reference TRBV2 and TRBJ2-3): EPEVTQTPSHQVTQMGQEVILRCVPISNHLYFYWYRQILGQKVEFLVSFYNNEISEKSEIFDDQFSVERPDGSNFTLKIRSTKLEDSAMYFCASSEQGSTDTQYFGPGTRLTVL.

The chain recombines TRBV9 with TRBJ2-1; D not certain. Germline V lookup: CDR1 SGDLS, CDR2 YYNGEE. V lost 4 bases to trimming and J lost 9 bases, with 17 bases between them. This CDR3 region has 14 residues. The CDR3 region has the DNA TGTGCCAGCAGCTGGAGCGCATCCAAGAGTGAGCAGTTCTTC. Protein: CASSWSASKSEQFF. Full variable domain (missing parts from reference TRBV9 and TRBJ2-1): DSGVTQTPKHLITATGQRVTLRCSPRSGDLSVYWYQQSLDQGLQFLIQYYNGEERAKGNILERFSAQQFPDLHSELNLSSLELGDSALYFCASSWSASKSEQFFGPGTRLTVL.

The chain couples TRBV10-3 to TRBJ2-5, with 12 bases aligning to TRBD2. The CDR3 totals 17 residues. Unmatched junction bases numbered 10, after V lost 7 bases and J lost 1 base. Per the germline V gene, CDR1 is ENHRY and CDR2 is SYGVKD. The CDR3 DNA reads TGTGCCATCAAAGCCCTAGCGGGAGGGGGGGTCCAAGAGACCCAGTACTTC. It encodes CAIKALAGGGVQETQYF.

The rearrangement joins TRBV9 to TRBJ2-1, with TRBD2 matching over 11 bases. This CDR3 is 14 amino acids long. Looked up from germline, CDR1 is SGDLS and CDR2 is YYNGEE. The V gene end was trimmed by 2 bases and the J gene end by 7 bases; junction bases not matched to a gene: 2. CDR3 in DNA: TGTGCCAGCAGCGTTCCTAGCGGGAGGAATGAGCAGTTCTTC. This sequence encodes CASSVPSGRNEQFF.

This clone showed up just a few times. This CDR3 is CASSLSQDVEAFF. DNA of the CDR3: TGTGCCAGCAGCTTAAGCCAGGATGTTGAAGCTTTCTTT. This rearrangement joins TRBV9 to TRBJ1-1, with D hard to call. V shed 4 bases and J shed 7 bases, with 14 bases lying between them. CDR1 is SGDLS, CDR2 YYNGEE, per germline. The CDR3 consists of 13 residues.

There are a few counts of this clone. The rearrangement uses TRBV19 and TRBJ1-1, with D possibly TRBD1 on 5 matching bases. Germline CDR1 is LNHDA and CDR2 is SQIVND (reference sequence). V was trimmed by 5 bases and J by 7 bases, leaving 14 bases between them. The CDR3 runs 13 residues. Here the CDR3 reads CASSVDSAREAFF. The DNA of the CDR3 is TGTGCCAGTAGTGTCGACAGCGCCCGTGAAGCTTTCTTT.

The chain employs TRBV18 and TRBJ2-1; 16 bases agree with TRBD2. This CDR3 region has 15 residues. From germline, CDR1 is KGHSH and CDR2 LQKENI. Trimming removed 4 bases from V and 7 bases from J; junction bases left unmatched: 1. CDR3 sequence: CASSLGLAGGNEQFF. CDR3 DNA: TGTGCCAGCTCACTGGGACTAGCGGGAGGGAATGAGCAGTTCTTC.

This clone has only a few counts. The V and J genes are TRBV28 and TRBJ2-1, with 10 bases aligning to TRBD2. Germline V lookup: CDR1 MDHEN, CDR2 SYDVKM. The CDR3 totals 15 residues. Trimming at V came to 6 bases and at J to 5 bases, leaving 7 bases not matched to a gene. The CDR3 coding sequence is TGTGCCAGCAGCCCTAGCGGGGGACAAAACAATGAGCAGTTCTTC. This encodes CASSPSGGQNNEQFF.

The chain joins TRBV18 to TRBJ2-7; 8 bases fit TRBD2. The CDR3 sequence is 16 residues long. CDR1 is KGHSH, CDR2 LQKENI, per germline. Trimming cost V 5 bases and J 5 bases; bases outside gene matches: 14. The CDR3 loop reads CASSRNEAGVENEQYF. CDR3 nucleotide sequence: TGTGCCAGCTCAAGGAATGAAGCGGGAGTAGAAAACGAGCAGTACTTC.